This TCR beta chain originates from a study of tissue T cells after allogeneic stem cell transplantation. This table comes from immunoSEQ multiplex PCR, and its TCRdb copy is limited to in-frame clones, with some not included. Of 2,000 to 2,500 clones listed, around three fifths are singletons. V trimming: 0 bases; J trimming: 0 bases; junction bases outside the gene matches: 3. The CDR3 spans 16 residues. In germline, CDR1 is NSQYPW, CDR2 LRSPGD (reference sequence). The count of this clone is one. Gene names follow the mouse nomenclature. The read halts 1 residue ahead of the CDR3 end, with the missing end drawn from the germline J gene. The time point: mouse harvest day 7 after allogeneic transplant. Each mouse received 10^7 T-cell-depleted marrow cells plus 10^6 splenic CD5+ T cells by tail vein.

The source material was liver tissue. The chain carries TRBV1 and TRBJ2-3, with TRBD2 matching 7 bases. The receptor comes from a female BALB/c mouse given C57BL/6 T cells with graft-versus-host disease after an allogeneic hematopoietic cell transplant. The part of the CDR3 DNA that was read is TGCACCTGCAGTGCAGAAACTGGGGTTAGTGCAGAAACGCTGTAT. It codes for CTCSAETGVSAETLY. The CDR3 in full is CTCSAETGVSAETLYF.